A selection of T cell receptor beta chains follows, all from one sample in a study of T cells after yellow fever vaccination. TCRdb called the 5' RACE reads again in MiXCR, with one record for every CDR3 protein. The top ten clones hold about a sixth of a sample with more than 450,000 distinct CDR3 sequences, 20% to 25% of them seen once. This specimen was PBMCs, taken around 3 weeks after the first yellow fever vaccination. Receptors originate from a man aged 18-30 years who received the YFV17D yellow fever vaccine. The CDR3 runs from the conserved cysteine through the conserved F or W. Fields, in order: J gene, D gene, clone size, V gene, CDR3 protein, CDR3 DNA. The D gene is left open where the match is weak. The listing skips clone size in some rows; elsewhere it reads once, few, many or a size class.

j_call: TRBJ2-3
d_call: NA
clone_size: few
v_call: TRBV7-9
cdr3_aa: CASSLGGANTDTQYF
cdr3_nt: TGTGCCAGCAGCTTGGGCGGGGCAAACACAGATACGCAGTATTTT

j_call: TRBJ1-1
d_call: NA
clone_size: few
v_call: TRBV20-1
cdr3_aa: CSARNSMNTEAFF
cdr3_nt: TGCAGTGCTAGAAACAGTATGAACACTGAAGCTTTCTTT

j_call: TRBJ2-5
d_call: TRBD1
clone_size: NA
v_call: TRBV20-1
cdr3_aa: CSAGLQGRGETQYF
cdr3_nt: TGCAGTGCTGGTCTACAGGGGAGAGGAGAGACCCAGTACTTC

j_call: TRBJ1-6
d_call: NA
clone_size: NA
v_call: TRBV7-9
cdr3_aa: CASTGRGSYNSPLHF
cdr3_nt: TGTGCCAGCACCGGAAGGGGGTCCTATAATTCACCCCTCCACTTT

j_call: TRBJ1-2
d_call: NA
clone_size: NA
v_call: TRBV6-1
cdr3_aa: CASSEAGLGDGYGYTF
cdr3_nt: TGTGCCAGCAGTGAAGCGGGGCTCGGGGATGGCTATGGCTACACCTTC

j_call: TRBJ1-5
d_call: NA
clone_size: NA
v_call: TRBV7-2
cdr3_aa: CATSLEGRAIGEPQHF
cdr3_nt: TGTGCCACCAGCTTAGAAGGTCGGGCTATTGGGGAGCCCCAGCATTTT

j_call: TRBJ2-1
d_call: TRBD2
clone_size: NA
v_call: TRBV20-1
cdr3_aa: CSANLLAGGDNERFF
cdr3_nt: TGCAGTGCCAATCTTTTAGCGGGGGGTGACAATGAGCGGTTCTTC

j_call: TRBJ2-7
d_call: NA
clone_size: few
v_call: TRBV7-9
cdr3_aa: CASSTVSDYEQYF
cdr3_nt: TGTGCCAGCAGCACCGTTAGCGACTACGAGCAGTACTTC

j_call: TRBJ2-1
d_call: NA
clone_size: NA
v_call: TRBV27
cdr3_aa: CASTQIGVNEQFF
cdr3_nt: TGTGCCAGCACCCAAATAGGGGTGAATGAGCAGTTCTTC

j_call: TRBJ2-2
d_call: NA
clone_size: NA
v_call: TRBV12-5
cdr3_aa: CASGLWGRELFF
cdr3_nt: TGTGCTAGTGGTTTATGGGGGAGGGAGCTGTTTTTT

j_call: TRBJ1-3
d_call: TRBD1
clone_size: NA
v_call: TRBV7-2
cdr3_aa: CASSLLPTGSGNTIYF
cdr3_nt: TGTGCCAGCAGCTTACTACCGACAGGGTCAGGAAACACCATATATTTT

j_call: TRBJ2-1
d_call: TRBD2
clone_size: NA
v_call: TRBV6-2/TRBV6-3
cdr3_aa: CASRPAGGLDEQFF
cdr3_nt: TGTGCCAGCAGGCCAGCGGGGGGGTTGGATGAGCAGTTCTTC

j_call: TRBJ2-1
d_call: TRBD1
clone_size: NA
v_call: TRBV7-3
cdr3_aa: CASSLKGQGELNEQFF
cdr3_nt: TGTGCCAGCAGCTTAAAAGGACAGGGGGAGCTCAATGAGCAGTTCTTC

j_call: TRBJ2-2
d_call: NA
clone_size: NA
v_call: TRBV4-2
cdr3_aa: CASSQTGGNGELFF
cdr3_nt: TGTGCCAGCAGCCAGACTGGGGGGAACGGGGAGCTGTTTTTT

j_call: TRBJ2-7
d_call: TRBD2
clone_size: NA
v_call: TRBV12-3/TRBV12-4
cdr3_aa: CASSQRTSGDHTYEQYF
cdr3_nt: TGTGCCAGCAGTCAAAGGACTAGCGGGGATCATACCTACGAGCAGTACTTC

j_call: TRBJ2-1
d_call: TRBD2
clone_size: few
v_call: TRBV4-3
cdr3_aa: CASSQDSLAGGTTRQFF
cdr3_nt: TGCGCCAGCAGCCAAGATAGCCTAGCGGGGGGTACGACTAGGCAGTTCTTC

j_call: TRBJ2-7
d_call: NA
clone_size: few
v_call: TRBV7-2
cdr3_aa: CASSLQDFSYEQYF
cdr3_nt: TGTGCCAGCAGCTTACAGGATTTCTCCTACGAGCAGTACTTC

j_call: TRBJ1-2
d_call: NA
clone_size: NA
v_call: TRBV4-3
cdr3_aa: CASSQDRTYGYTF
cdr3_nt: TGCGCCAGCAGCCAAGACAGGACCTATGGCTACACCTTC

j_call: TRBJ2-1
d_call: TRBD2
clone_size: few
v_call: TRBV7-3
cdr3_aa: CASSLTGGGSYNEQFF
cdr3_nt: TGTGCCAGCAGCCTGACCGGGGGGGGGTCCTACAATGAGCAGTTCTTC

j_call: TRBJ1-4
d_call: TRBD1
clone_size: once
v_call: TRBV12-3/TRBV12-4
cdr3_aa: CASSLRTGGVNEKLFF
cdr3_nt: TGTGCCAGCAGTTTACGGACAGGGGGCGTTAATGAAAAACTGTTTTTT

j_call: TRBJ2-3
d_call: NA
clone_size: NA
v_call: TRBV7-9
cdr3_aa: CASRPSLGTDTQYF
cdr3_nt: TGTGCCAGCAGACCCAGCCTGGGGACAGATACGCAGTATTTT

j_call: TRBJ1-5
d_call: NA
clone_size: NA
v_call: TRBV9
cdr3_aa: CASSVGTDQPQHF
cdr3_nt: TGTGCCAGCAGCGTGGGGACGGATCAGCCCCAGCATTTT

j_call: TRBJ2-3
d_call: TRBD2
clone_size: few
v_call: TRBV7-9
cdr3_aa: CASSTGTSGTDTQYF
cdr3_nt: TGTGCCAGCAGCACCGGGACTAGCGGCACAGATACGCAGTATTTT